Presented here are 8 T cell receptor beta chains from one specimen sequenced in a study of cytomegalovirus exposure and HLA in healthy donors. Both 60 Vbeta primers and 13 Jbeta primers went into the PCR. This table comes from immunoSEQ multiplex PCR, and its TCRdb copy is limited to in-frame clones, with some not included. Here the sample spans roughly 200,000 clones, just over 75% being singletons. Material: PBMCs. Source of these receptors: a young man in good health and CMV-seronegative.

The chain carries TRBV6-5 and TRBJ2-7; TRBD2 might be the D (6 bases). The CDR3 sequence is 12 residues long. Trimming took 6 bases from V and 3 from J, leaving 9 bases between them. The V gene's germline CDR1 is MNHEY and CDR2 SVGAGI. CDR3 DNA: TGTGCCAGCAGAGGAGGGGTCTACGAGCAGTACTTC. Its translation is CASRGGVYEQYF.

In this sample, this clone turned up once. This chain links TRBV25-1 with TRBJ2-2; 13 bases are shared with TRBD2. J lost 5 bases, V lost 6 bases, and 3 bases had no gene match. The CDR3 covers 15 residues. Germline CDR1 reads MGHDK; CDR2 reads SYGVNS. CDR3 residues: CASRGLAGATGELFF. As DNA, the CDR3 is TGTGCCAGCAGAGGACTAGCGGGAGCGACCGGGGAGCTGTTTTTT.

This chain joins TRBV28 and TRBJ1-1; tentative D call: TRBD1 (5 bases). Germline V gene lookup returns CDR1 MDHEN and CDR2 SYDVKM. The ends were cut back, 7 bases at V and 3 bases at J, with 27 bases in the middle. CDR3 length equals 18 residues. Here the CDR3 DNA reads TGTGCCAGCACCCCGGACGCGTATTTCCGTACCAGGGACACTGAAGCTTTCTTT. It yields the protein CASTPDAYFRTRDTEAFF.

The chain employs TRBV11-2 and TRBJ2-1; 15 nucleotides align to TRBD2. Germline trimming cut 8 bases from V and 5 bases from J; bases unmatched to any gene: 7. The CDR3 is made up of 16 amino acids. CDR1 is SGHAT, CDR2 FQNNGV, per germline. CDR3 sequence: CASGLAGGKRDNEQFF. The CDR3 DNA reads TGTGCCAGCGGACTAGCGGGAGGGAAGCGGGACAATGAGCAGTTCTTC.

The rearrangement links TRBV5-1 to TRBJ2-5; 8 positions agree with TRBD1. This CDR3 is 17 amino acids long. Looked up from germline, CDR1 is SGHRS and CDR2 is YFSETQ. V shed 4 bases and J 5 bases; nucleotides not matched to a gene: 16. In nucleotides, the CDR3 is TGCGCCAGCAGCAAGATAGATCGGACAGGGATGGGCGAGACCCAGTACTTC. The encoded protein is CASSKIDRTGMGETQYF.

The chain joins TRBV28 to TRBJ2-7; 10 bases match TRBD1. In germline, CDR1 is MDHEN, CDR2 SYDVKM. Unmatched junction bases numbered 6, after V lost 2 bases and J lost 5 bases. The CDR3 totals 15 residues. CDR3 loop: CASSLGDRGWNEQYF. The CDR3 DNA reads as TGTGCCAGCAGTTTAGGGGACAGGGGATGGAACGAGCAGTACTTC.

Written as DNA, the CDR3 is TGTGCCAGCAGCCCAGGGACAGGGAACTTGGTCGAGCAGTACTTC. Translating gives CASSPGTGNLVEQYF. The V and J genes are TRBV7-3 and TRBJ2-7; 9 bases map to TRBD1. The junction had 11 bases not matched to a gene; V was cut back by 5 bases and J by 6 bases. The length of the CDR3 is 15 residues. The germline gives CDR1 SGHTA, CDR2 FQGTGA.

This chain links TRBV29-1 with TRBJ2-2; 11 nucleotides align to TRBD2. Germline trimming cut 7 bases from V and 3 bases from J; bases unmatched to any gene: 7. The CDR3 has 15 residues. Germline assignment: CDR1 SQVTM and CDR2 ANQGSEA. CDR3 bases: TGCAGCGCCGAACTAGCGGGAGTCGACACCGGGGAGCTGTTTTTT. Translating it yields CSAELAGVDTGELFF.